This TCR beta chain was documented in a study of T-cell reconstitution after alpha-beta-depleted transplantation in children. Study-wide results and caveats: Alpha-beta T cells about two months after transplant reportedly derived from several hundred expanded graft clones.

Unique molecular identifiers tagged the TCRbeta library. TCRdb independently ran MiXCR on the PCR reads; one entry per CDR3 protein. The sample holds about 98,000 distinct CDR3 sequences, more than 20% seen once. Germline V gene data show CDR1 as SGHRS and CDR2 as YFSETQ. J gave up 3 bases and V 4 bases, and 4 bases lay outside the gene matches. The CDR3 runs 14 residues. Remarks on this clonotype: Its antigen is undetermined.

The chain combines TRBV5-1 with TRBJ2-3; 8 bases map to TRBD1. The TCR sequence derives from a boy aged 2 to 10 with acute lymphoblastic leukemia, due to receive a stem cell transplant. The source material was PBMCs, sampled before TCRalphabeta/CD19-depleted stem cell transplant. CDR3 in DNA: TGCGCCAGCAGCAGCGACAGGGGTACAGATACGCAGTATTTT. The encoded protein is CASSSDRGTDTQYF.